This TCR beta chain stems from a study of cytomegalovirus exposure and HLA in healthy donors. The CDR3 runs 14 residues. Per germline, CDR1 MNHEY and CDR2 SMNVEV (reference sequence). J was trimmed by 5 bases and V by 6 bases; bases with no gene match: 9. The PCR made use of 60 Vbeta and 13 Jbeta primers. The method was immunoSEQ multiplex PCR; TCRdb's version includes in-frame clones alone and lacks a portion of them. The sample comprises about 140,000 clones, 75% to 90% of which are singletons, and over 0.95% rests with the top ten. The material sequenced was PBMCs. This receptor was taken from a female donor in good health and CMV-seronegative. This chain connects TRBV27 to TRBJ2-7; 8 positions agree with TRBD2. The CDR3 DNA sequence: TGTGCCAGCAGCCCCAGCGGGAGTCTACACGAGCAGTACTTC. Translated: CASSPSGSLHEQYF.